The 24 T cell receptor beta chains presented below share a single source sample, sequenced in a study of PD-L1 blockade in urothelial cancer. The data were produced by immunoSEQ multiplex PCR, yet TCRdb's version contains in-frame clones alone and is incomplete. This sample has 35,000 or so clones, with 83% found just once. Sequencing was performed on PBMCs, taken around atezolizumab (anti-PD-L1) treatment. These receptors all stem from a man in his fifties or sixties with urothelial cancer.

The sample holds one count of this clone. The chain has TRBV30 and TRBJ2-1; 11 bases agree with TRBD2. The V gene end was trimmed by 4 bases and the J gene end by 1 base; junction bases not matched to a gene: 6. The CDR3 sequence is 16 residues long. The germline V gene has CDR1 GTSNPN and CDR2 SVGIG (reference sequence). Here the CDR3 reads CAWNPGTSGSYNEQFF. The CDR3, as DNA: TGTGCCTGGAACCCCGGGACTAGCGGATCCTACAATGAGCAGTTCTTC.

The chain has TRBV5-1 and TRBJ1-3, with a possible D match to TRBD1 (5 bases). CDR1 is SGHRS and CDR2 is YFSETQ in the germline V gene. CDR3 length equals 15 residues. Deletions cut 0 bases from V and 1 base from J, with 8 bases between. CDR3 in amino acids: CASSLVGESGNTIYF. In DNA, the CDR3 is TGCGCCAGCAGCTTGGTAGGGGAATCTGGAAACACCATATATTTT.

The rearrangement uses TRBV9 and TRBJ1-4; tentatively, D is TRBD1 (5 bases). This CDR3 spans 15 amino acids. V lost 2 bases to trimming and J lost 5 bases, with 13 bases between them. Germline V lookup: CDR1 SGDLS, CDR2 YYNGEE. CDR3 sequence: CASSVSPDTNEKLFF. The CDR3 coding sequence is TGTGCCAGCAGCGTTTCCCCGGACACAAATGAAAAACTGTTTTTT.

J is TRBJ2-2 and V is TRBV27, with a tentative D call TRBD2 (5 bases). CDR1 is MNHEY, CDR2 SMNVEV, per germline (reference sequence). The CDR3 totals 16 residues. V was trimmed by 1 base and J by 0 bases, leaving 9 bases between them. The CDR3 region is CASSLYTRPNTGELFF. The CDR3 DNA is TGTGCCAGCAGTTTATATACTAGGCCGAACACCGGGGAGCTGTTTTTT.

The CDR3 DNA sequence: TGTGCCAGCAGCGGACAGTTCAATCAGCCCCAGCATTTT. Protein product: CASSGQFNQPQHF. V and J are TRBV27 and TRBJ1-5, with D maybe TRBD1 (6 bases). This CDR3 has 13 amino acids. Trimming cost V 6 bases and J 3 bases, with 9 bases left between them. Germline V gene sequence: CDR1 MNHEY, CDR2 SMNVEV (reference sequence).

As DNA, the CDR3 is TGTGCCAGCAGCCAAGATTGGGGGCCCCCGGCAGGGAGCGTTGCAACTAATGAAAAACTGTTTTTT. Amino acid sequence: CASSQDWGPPAGSVATNEKLFF. V and J are TRBV4-2 and TRBJ1-4; weak D call: TRBD1 (6 bases). V was cut by 0 bases and J by 0 bases, with 26 bases left in between. The germline V gene encodes CDR1 LGHNA and CDR2 YNFKEQ. The CDR3 sequence is 22 residues long.

The chain is built from TRBV5-1 and TRBJ2-1, with 10 bases matching TRBD1. Per germline, CDR1 SGHRS and CDR2 YFSETQ. The CDR3 sequence is 15 residues long. The J segment lost 10 bases and the V segment lost 4 bases, leaving 11 bases of the junction unmatched. In DNA, the CDR3 is TGCGCCAGCAGCCGTGGGGACAGGGGACCCGAAGAGCAGTTCTTC. Its protein product is CASSRGDRGPEEQFF.

The gene calls are TRBV13 and TRBJ2-7; 9 nucleotides line up with TRBD1. V shed 5 bases and J 5 bases; nucleotides not matched to a gene: 7. The CDR3 has 14 amino acids. Germline V gives CDR1 PRHDT, CDR2 FYEKMQ (reference sequence). The CDR3 DNA reads TGTGCCAGCAGCGTGGACAGGGGTAATCACGAGCAGTACTTC. Encoded protein: CASSVDRGNHEQYF.

The sample holds a few counts of this clone. The J gene is TRBJ2-6, the V gene TRBV30; 8 nucleotides align to TRBD1. Germline loops: CDR1 GTSNPN, CDR2 SVGIG (reference sequence). Trimming cost V 1 base and J 0 bases; bases outside gene matches: 8. This CDR3 contains 18 residues. CDR3 in DNA: TGTGCCTGGAGTGCTCGGACAGGGATACTCTCTGGGGCCAACGTCCTGACTTTC. Protein product: CAWSARTGILSGANVLTF.

V and J are TRBV6-5 and TRBJ2-7; TRBD1 matches at 7 bases. V lost 7 bases to trimming and J lost 1 base; unmatched junction nucleotides: 7. The CDR3 consists of 14 residues. The germline CDR1 and CDR2 sequences are MNHEY and SVGAGI. Here the CDR3 reads CASKRDRKSYEQYF. For the CDR3, the DNA is TGTGCCAGCAAAAGGGACAGAAAATCCTACGAGCAGTACTTC.

The CDR3, as DNA: TGTGCCAGCAGTTTGGGGCTCCGGCAGCCCCAGCATTTT. It is translated as CASSLGLRQPQHF. V usage is TRBV27 and J usage is TRBJ1-5, with D maybe TRBD1 (5 bases). CDR1 is MNHEY, CDR2 SMNVEV, per germline (reference sequence). The CDR3 contains 13 residues. With 3 bases removed from V and 7 bases from J, the gap between germline ends came to 10 bases.

This clone has only one observation. The J gene is TRBJ2-5, the V gene TRBV14, with 12 bases lining up with TRBD2. In germline, CDR1 is SGHDN, CDR2 FVKESK. This CDR3 region has 18 residues. The J segment lost 5 bases and the V segment lost 4 bases, leaving 14 bases of the junction unmatched. The chain's CDR3 is CASSLNFGLAGSTETQYF. CDR3 nucleotide sequence: TGTGCCAGCAGCCTCAACTTCGGACTAGCGGGATCCACGGAGACCCAGTACTTC.

This clone was detected only once. The gene calls are TRBV19 and TRBJ1-2; D not resolved. Between the trimmed V and J ends, which lost 2 bases and 2 bases, there was a span of 3 bases. This CDR3 is built from 12 residues. Looked up from germline, CDR1 is LNHDA and CDR2 is SQIVND (reference sequence). The chain's CDR3 is CASSISNYGYTF. DNA of the CDR3: TGTGCCAGTAGTATAAGCAACTATGGCTACACCTTC.

This chain links TRBV5-1 with TRBJ1-5, with D possibly being TRBD1 (5 bases). CDR1 is SGHRS, CDR2 YFSETQ, per germline. Trimming took off 7 bases at V and 2 bases at J, with 16 bases between the two ends. This CDR3 spans 15 amino acids. CDR3: CASSSGVGGNQPQHF. CDR3 sequence (DNA): TGCGCCAGCTCCTCGGGGGTTGGCGGCAATCAGCCCCAGCATTTT.

In its sample, this clone was seen a few times. This chain links TRBV5-1 with TRBJ1-2, with D possibly being TRBD1 (6 bases). Germline values: CDR1 SGHRS, CDR2 YFSETQ. The CDR3 has 14 residues. Trimming stripped 4 bases from V and 6 bases from J, with 16 bases between. Written as DNA, the CDR3 is TGCGCCAGCAGCACCGGGACACCTGAGAATGGCTACACCTTC. Protein product: CASSTGTPENGYTF.

In its sample, this clone was seen a few times. The chain couples TRBV6-6 to TRBJ2-7; D not resolved. There are 12 residues in the CDR3. Trimming took off 0 bases at V and 11 bases at J, with 11 bases between the two ends. Looked up from germline, CDR1 is MNHNY and CDR2 is SVGAGI (reference sequence). The CDR3 region is CASSYSPVNKYF. As DNA, the CDR3 is TGTGCCAGCAGTTACTCGCCGGTTAATAAGTACTTC.

CDR3 sequence reads: CASSVGAGGPNTEAFF. CDR3 DNA sequence: TGTGCCAGCAGCGTAGGGGCAGGGGGTCCGAACACTGAAGCTTTCTTT. The rearrangement links TRBV9 to TRBJ1-1; 7 bases align to TRBD1. V was pared by 0 bases and J by 1 base, with 6 bases of the junction left unmatched. Germline CDR1 and CDR2: SGDLS and YYNGEE. CDR3 length: 16 amino acids.

The CDR3 loop is CAPPVRATTGELFF. For the CDR3, the DNA is TGTGCCCCCCCAGTCCGTGCCACGACCGGGGAGCTGTTTTTT. This chain uses TRBV5-3 with TRBJ2-2; D remains ambiguous. TRBV5-3 belongs to the ORF category, with a function that is uncertain. CDR3 size: 14 residues. V dropped 10 bases and J dropped 5 bases, with 18 bases sitting between them.

The chain carries TRBV9 and TRBJ2-5, with D perhaps matching TRBD1 (6 bases). The germline V and J ends were trimmed by 0 bases and 5 bases, with 14 bases remaining between them. This CDR3 comprises 15 residues. Germline V gene lookup returns CDR1 SGDLS and CDR2 YYNGEE. CDR3 nucleotides: TGTGCCAGCAGCGTAGATGGGGGCGCGGTGGAGACCCAGTACTTC. Translating gives CASSVDGGAVETQYF.

The chain carries TRBV29-1 and TRBJ2-1; D uncertain. Germline V CDR1 and CDR2: SQVTM, ANQGSEA. V lost 0 bases, J lost 7 bases, and 7 bases lay in between. This CDR3 contains 12 residues. The CDR3 loop reads CSVEDWANEQFF. The CDR3, as DNA: TGCAGCGTTGAAGATTGGGCGAATGAGCAGTTCTTC.

The chain is built from TRBV18 and TRBJ1-6; D gene unclear. V gave up 1 base and J gave up 6 bases, with 10 bases separating them. Germline V lookup: CDR1 KGHSH, CDR2 LQKENI. The CDR3 is 15 residues long. The CDR3 here is CASSPLSLGNSPLHF. CDR3 nucleotides: TGTGCCAGCTCACCACTATCCCTCGGTAATTCACCCCTCCACTTT.

The chain links TRBV7-9 to TRBJ2-7; possibly TRBD2 for D (6 bases). The ends were cut back, 5 bases at V and 0 bases at J, with 8 bases in the middle. Germline-derived CDR1 and CDR2 are SEHNR and FQNEAQ (reference sequence). The CDR3 is made up of 13 amino acids. The CDR3 protein is CASSVGGSYEQYF. Written as DNA, the CDR3 is TGTGCCAGCAGCGTCGGGGGCTCCTACGAGCAGTACTTC.

The V gene is TRBV6-5, the J gene TRBJ2-7, with 12 nucleotides matching TRBD2. CDR1 and CDR2 (germline): MNHEY, SVGAGI. This CDR3 is built from 15 residues. Trimming cost V 6 bases and J 3 bases; bases outside gene matches: 6. This CDR3 is CASSSTSGRDYEQYF. DNA of the CDR3: TGTGCCAGCAGCTCGACTAGCGGGAGAGACTACGAGCAGTACTTC.

The rearrangement uses TRBV5-4 and TRBJ2-5; the match to TRBD1 covers 8 bases. The J segment lost 1 base and the V segment lost 2 bases, leaving 4 bases of the junction unmatched. The length of the CDR3 is 15 residues. Germline CDR1 and CDR2: SGHNT and YYREEE (reference sequence). CDR3 in DNA: TGTGCCAGCAGCTTAGGACAGGGCTTCCAAGAGACCCAGTACTTC. It yields the protein CASSLGQGFQETQYF.